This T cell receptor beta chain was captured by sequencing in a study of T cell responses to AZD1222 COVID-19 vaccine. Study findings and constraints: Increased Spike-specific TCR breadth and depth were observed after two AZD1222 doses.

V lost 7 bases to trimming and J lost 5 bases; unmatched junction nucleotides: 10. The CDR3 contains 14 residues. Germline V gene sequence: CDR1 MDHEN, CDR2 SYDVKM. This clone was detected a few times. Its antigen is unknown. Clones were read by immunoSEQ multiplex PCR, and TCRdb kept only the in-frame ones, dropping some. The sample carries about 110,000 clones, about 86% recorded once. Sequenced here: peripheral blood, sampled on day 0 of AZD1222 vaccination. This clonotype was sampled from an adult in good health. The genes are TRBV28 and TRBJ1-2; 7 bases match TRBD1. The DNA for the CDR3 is TGTGCCAGCACCGACAGGGCCTTCTATTATGGCTACACCTTC. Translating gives CASTDRAFYYGYTF.